The 28 T cell receptor beta chains reported below all come from one sample, sequenced in a study of blood T cell repertoires in COVID-19. Some clones are missing from TCRdb's copy, which holds only in-frame ones; the method was immunoSEQ multiplex PCR. The table shows about 87,000 clones, with about 87% occurring only once. The sequencing sample was made of peripheral blood. Every receptor here comes from a man aged 35-49 years with acute or convalescent COVID-19.

This clone has just one count. The genes are TRBV11-2 and TRBJ2-7; tentative D call: TRBD2 (5 bases). This CDR3 contains 14 residues. Germline CDR1 reads SGHAT; CDR2 reads FQNNGV. V was shortened by 1 base and J by 7 bases, with 14 bases between the two germline ends. CDR3: CASSLARRIREQYF. The CDR3 nucleotides read TGTGCCAGCAGCTTAGCCAGGAGGATACGGGAGCAGTACTTC. The full variable domain, its missing parts supplied by reference TRBV11-2 and TRBJ2-7, is EAGVAQSPRYKIIEKRQSVAFWCNPISGHATLYWYQQILGQGPKLLIQFQNNGVVDDSQLPKDRFSAERLKGVDSTLKIQPAKLEDSAVYLCASSLARRIREQYFGPGTRLTVT.

In this sample, this clone turned up a few times. This chain links TRBV2 with TRBJ2-7; TRBD1 matches at 10 bases. Trimming cost V 5 bases and J 2 bases; bases outside gene matches: 3. CDR1 and CDR2 (germline): SNHLY, FYNNEI. The CDR3 is 14 residues long. The CDR3 region has the DNA TGTGCCAGCAGTTGGGACAGGGGAGCCTACGAGCAGTACTTC. This encodes CASSWDRGAYEQYF.

Note on this clone: This CDR3 is also generated by other DNA sequences in the sample. This CDR3 is CASSLVSSGANVLTF. In DNA form, the CDR3 reads TGTGCCAGCAGCTTGGTTAGTTCTGGGGCCAACGTCCTGACTTTC. The chain is built from TRBV5-8 and TRBJ2-6; D not certain. The length of the CDR3 is 15 residues. The V end lost 0 bases, the J end lost 1 base, and 5 bases lay between the germline ends. Germline lookup yields CDR1 SGHTS and CDR2 YDEGEE.

This chain uses TRBV30 with TRBJ2-7; possibly TRBD1 for D (6 bases). Trimming left V 3 bases short and J 6 bases short, with 9 bases between. CDR1 and CDR2 (germline): GTSNPN, SVGIG (reference sequence). The CDR3 runs 11 residues. The CDR3 DNA reads as TGTGCCTGGAGCGGACAGACCGAGCAGTACTTC. Translation: CAWSGQTEQYF.

V usage is TRBV6-6 and J usage is TRBJ1-1; TRBD1 matches at 12 bases. The junction had 7 bases not matched to a gene; V was cut back by 5 bases and J by 0 bases. This CDR3 comprises 17 residues. Germline CDR1 and CDR2: MNHNY and SVGAGI (reference sequence). The CDR3 nucleotides are TGTGCCAGCAGTCCGGGCGGGACAGGGGGCTTGAACACTGAAGCTTTCTTT. Residues: CASSPGGTGGLNTEAFF.

In this sample, this clone turned up a few times. The rearrangement joins TRBV19 to TRBJ1-2, with D possibly TRBD1 on 5 matching bases. The germline V and J ends were trimmed by 5 bases and 6 bases, with 22 bases remaining between them. This CDR3 contains 16 residues. Germline values: CDR1 LNHDA, CDR2 SQIVND (reference sequence). As DNA, the CDR3 is TGTGCCAGTAGTGTGCGGGACCGACGTACTATTAATGGCTACACCTTC. Translating it yields CASSVRDRRTINGYTF.

The chain recombines TRBV27 with TRBJ2-1; no reliable D call. Trimming took off 8 bases at V and 0 bases at J, with 11 bases between the two ends. The CDR3 contains 14 residues. Germline lookup yields CDR1 MNHEY and CDR2 SMNVEV (reference sequence). The CDR3 DNA sequence: TGTGCCAGCCGAGTTCTAGGCTCCTACAATGAGCAGTTCTTC. Encoded protein: CASRVLGSYNEQFF.

The J gene is TRBJ2-1, the V gene TRBV15; 8 nucleotides match TRBD1. Germline V gene data show CDR1 as LNHNV and CDR2 as YYDKDF (reference sequence). There are 15 residues in the CDR3. V was pared by 1 base and J by 4 bases, with 3 bases of the junction left unmatched. The chain's CDR3 is CATSRGTGLYNEQFF. As DNA, the CDR3 is TGTGCCACCAGCAGAGGGACAGGGCTGTACAATGAGCAGTTCTTC.

This chain uses TRBV6-6 with TRBJ2-1; a possible D gene is TRBD1 (6 bases). This CDR3 has 15 amino acids. Germline V gives CDR1 MNHNY, CDR2 SVGAGI (reference sequence). V was shortened by 6 bases and J by 10 bases, with 22 bases between the two germline ends. Here the CDR3 reads CASSHASMGAPEQFF. The CDR3 DNA is TGTGCCAGCAGCCACGCCTCTATGGGGGCCCCCGAGCAGTTCTTC.

The V and J genes are TRBV7-2 and TRBJ1-3, with 7 bases matching TRBD1. V shed 5 bases, J shed 4 bases, and the junction held 8 bases outside the gene matches. This CDR3 is 15 amino acids long. Germline-derived CDR1 and CDR2 are SGHTA and FQGNSA. In DNA form, the CDR3 reads TGTGCCAGCAGCCATACGACAGGGTCAGGAAACACCATATATTTT. Its translation: CASSHTTGSGNTIYF. The complete variable domain, with remaining parts taken from reference TRBV7-2 and TRBJ1-3, reads GAGVSQSPSNKVTEKGKDVELRCDPISGHTALYWYRQSLGQGLEFLIYFQGNSAPDKSGLPSDRFSAERTGGSVSTLTIQRTQQEDSAVYLCASSHTTGSGNTIYFGEGSWLTVV.

J is TRBJ2-5 and V is TRBV9; tentative D call: TRBD2 (6 bases). Trimming shortened V by 3 bases and J by 5 bases, and 11 bases separated the two germline ends. Germline lookup yields CDR1 SGDLS and CDR2 YYNGEE. The CDR3 extends over 13 amino acids. CDR3: CASSGTRGETQYF. For the CDR3, the DNA is TGTGCCAGCAGCGGGACCCGGGGGGAGACCCAGTACTTC. Looking up the rest from reference TRBV9 and TRBJ2-5 gives the full variable domain: DSGVTQTPKHLITATGQRVTLRCSPRSGDLSVYWYQQSLDQGLQFLIQYYNGEERAKGNILERFSAQQFPDLHSELNLSSLELGDSALYFCASSGTRGETQYFGPGTRLLVL.

The genes are TRBV2 and TRBJ1-1; tentative D call: TRBD1 (5 bases). Germline CDR1 reads SNHLY; CDR2 reads FYNNEI. This CDR3 has 15 residues. Trimming left V 6 bases short and J 1 base short, with 15 bases between. In nucleotides, the CDR3 is TGTGCCAGCAGCCGGGAGGGGCAGGAGAACACTGAAGCTTTCTTT. Encoded protein: CASSREGQENTEAFF.

The V and J genes are TRBV5-1 and TRBJ2-7; maybe TRBD2 (5 bases). The CDR3 has 13 residues. V dropped 5 bases and J dropped 0 bases, with 9 bases sitting between them. In germline, CDR1 is SGHRS, CDR2 YFSETQ. DNA for the CDR3: TGCGCCAGCAGTAATGGACTCTCCTACGAGCAGTACTTC. It codes for CASSNGLSYEQYF. Together with reference TRBV5-1 and TRBJ2-7, the CDR3 gives the full variable domain: KAGVTQTPRYLIKTRGQQVTLSCSPISGHRSVSWYQQTPGQGLQFLFEYFSETQRNKGNFPGRFSGRQFSNSRSEMNVSTLELGDSALYLCASSNGLSYEQYFGPGTRLTVT.

This clone was observed a single time. V is TRBV4-1 and J is TRBJ1-2; weak D call: TRBD1 (5 bases). V shed 2 bases and J shed 4 bases, with 11 bases lying between them. Germline V gene data show CDR1 as MGHRA and CDR2 as YSYEKL. The CDR3 extends over 14 amino acids. The DNA of the CDR3 is TGCGCCAGCAGCCAAATCCCTGACAGCTATGGCTACACCTTC. Amino acids: CASSQIPDSYGYTF.

This clone was observed a single time. This rearrangement joins TRBV7-7 to TRBJ2-1; 11 bases match TRBD2. The CDR3 runs 16 residues. Trimming cost V 5 bases and J 7 bases; bases outside gene matches: 10. The germline V gene encodes CDR1 SSHAT and CDR2 FNYEAQ (reference sequence). CDR3 sequence: CASSPRTSGGQNEQFF. The DNA for the CDR3 is TGTGCCAGCAGCCCGCGTACTAGCGGGGGTCAAAATGAGCAGTTCTTC.

In its sample, this clone was seen a few times. The gene calls are TRBV27 and TRBJ1-6; 9 nucleotides align to TRBD1. V was clipped by 6 bases and J by 0 bases; unmatched bases: 9. Germline V gene data show CDR1 as MNHEY and CDR2 as SMNVEV (reference sequence). The CDR3 contains 18 residues. CDR3 residues: CASSPRTGDSSYNSPLHF. The CDR3 DNA is TGTGCCAGCAGCCCCAGGACAGGGGACAGCTCCTATAATTCACCCCTCCACTTT.

The chain uses TRBV11-2 and TRBJ2-7; 10 nucleotides line up with TRBD2. In germline, CDR1 is SGHAT, CDR2 FQNNGV. This CDR3 is 19 amino acids long. J lost 3 bases, V lost 0 bases, and 14 bases had no gene match. Here the CDR3 reads CASSLDDGLRSSGSYEQYF. CDR3 sequence (DNA): TGTGCCAGCAGCTTAGATGATGGGTTGAGGTCTAGCGGGAGCTACGAGCAGTACTTC.

This clone was counted once. The chain is built from TRBV10-3 and TRBJ2-7; perhaps TRBD2 as D (6 bases). The germline V and J ends were trimmed by 0 bases and 4 bases, with 16 bases remaining between them. The CDR3 length is 16 residues. Per the germline V gene, CDR1 is ENHRY and CDR2 is SYGVKD. The CDR3 DNA follows: TGTGCCATCAGTGAGTCCCCGGGAGACCCTCTATACGAGCAGTACTTC. This gives the protein CAISESPGDPLYEQYF.

The V and J genes are TRBV6-5 and TRBJ2-1, with D maybe TRBD1 (5 bases). The CDR3 covers 15 residues. V lost 7 bases and J lost 6, with 19 bases in between. Germline V gives CDR1 MNHEY, CDR2 SVGAGI. This CDR3 reads CASNRSPQGGNEQFF. CDR3 coding DNA: TGTGCCAGCAACCGGTCCCCGCAGGGTGGCAATGAGCAGTTCTTC.

This clone occurred a few times. The gene calls are TRBV18 and TRBJ1-5, with 7 positions matching TRBD1. This CDR3 is 14 amino acids long. J gave up 2 bases and V 4 bases, and 2 bases lay outside the gene matches. The germline CDR1 and CDR2 sequences are KGHSH and LQKENI. CDR3: CASSHRGGNQPQHF. In DNA, the CDR3 is TGTGCCAGCTCACACAGGGGCGGCAATCAGCCCCAGCATTTT.

The chain uses TRBV30 and TRBJ1-3; D is unresolved. The CDR3 is 15 residues long. CDR1 and CDR2 from the germline V gene are GTSNPN and SVGIG (reference sequence). V lost 1 base to trimming and J lost 0 bases, with 10 bases between them. DNA of the CDR3: TGTGCCTGGAGTGAGGAGACCTACTCTGGAAACACCATATATTTT. Translating gives CAWSEETYSGNTIYF. The full variable domain, completed using reference TRBV30 and TRBJ1-3, is SQTIHQWPATLVQPVGSPLSLECTVEGTSNPNLYWYRQAAGRGLQLLFYSVGIGQISSEVPQNLSASRPQDRQFILSSKKLLLSDSGFYLCAWSEETYSGNTIYFGEGSWLTVV.

The V call is TRBV10-3, the J call TRBJ2-7; 10 bases line up with TRBD1. Germline V CDR1 and CDR2: ENHRY, SYGVKD. Trimming removed 4 bases from V and 3 bases from J; junction bases left unmatched: 9. This CDR3 contains 16 residues. The CDR3 sequence is CAISAIGGQGHYEQYF. The CDR3 nucleotides are TGTGCCATCAGTGCGATCGGGGGACAGGGGCACTACGAGCAGTACTTC.

This rearrangement joins TRBV7-6 to TRBJ1-1; D remains ambiguous. CDR1 is SGHVS, CDR2 FNYEAQ, per germline. Trimming shortened V by 2 bases and J by 1 base, and 5 bases separated the two germline ends. This CDR3 is 13 amino acids long. The CDR3 here is CASSLRQNTEAFF. CDR3 nucleotides: TGTGCCAGCAGCTTAAGACAGAACACTGAAGCTTTCTTT.

J is TRBJ1-4 and V is TRBV4-1; 8 positions agree with TRBD1. The V gene's germline CDR1 is MGHRA and CDR2 YSYEKL. The CDR3 covers 15 residues. V gave up 4 bases and J gave up 7 bases; unmatched junction bases: 8. CDR3: CASSRRDRLGEKLFF. As DNA, the CDR3 is TGCGCCAGCAGCCGGAGGGACAGGCTTGGTGAAAAACTGTTTTTT.

The V call is TRBV9, the J call TRBJ1-2; the match to TRBD1 covers 9 bases. Germline CDR1 is SGDLS and CDR2 is YYNGEE. This CDR3 spans 14 amino acids. J lost 5 bases, V lost 0 bases, and 2 bases had no gene match. The DNA for the CDR3 is TGTGCCAGCAGCGTAGAGGGACAGGGTTATGGCTACACCTTC. It specifies CASSVEGQGYGYTF. The entire variable domain, with the rest obtained from reference TRBV9 and TRBJ1-2, is as follows: DSGVTQTPKHLITATGQRVTLRCSPRSGDLSVYWYQQSLDQGLQFLIQYYNGEERAKGNILERFSAQQFPDLHSELNLSSLELGDSALYFCASSVEGQGYGYTFGSGTRLTVV.

The CDR3 protein is CASSGGSGIQETQYF. CDR3 sequence (DNA): TGTGCCAGCAGTGGGGGTAGCGGCATCCAAGAGACCCAGTACTTC. The chain is built from TRBV2 and TRBJ2-5; tentatively, D is TRBD2 (6 bases). Trimming took off 4 bases at V and 1 base at J, with 13 bases between the two ends. The germline gives CDR1 SNHLY, CDR2 FYNNEI. The CDR3 is made up of 15 amino acids.

The chain combines TRBV9 with TRBJ2-1; 7 bases agree with TRBD1. Germline V gives CDR1 SGDLS, CDR2 YYNGEE. Unmatched junction bases numbered 10, after V lost 6 bases and J lost 7 bases. The length of the CDR3 is 14 residues. The CDR3 DNA follows: TGTGCCAGCACCCAAGACAGGGTATCTAATGAGCAGTTCTTC. Amino acids: CASTQDRVSNEQFF.

This clone was counted once. The gene calls are TRBV29-1 and TRBJ2-2, with D tentatively TRBD2 (6 bases). CDR1 and CDR2 (germline): SQVTM, ANQGSEA. V dropped 2 bases and J dropped 6 bases, with 16 bases sitting between them. The CDR3 consists of 15 residues. CDR3 sequence reads: CSVELGEVWAGELFF. The CDR3 coding sequence is TGCAGCGTTGAATTGGGGGAGGTCTGGGCCGGGGAGCTGTTTTTT.